A single T cell receptor beta chain is shown here with its context. CDR1 and CDR2 from the germline V gene are MRHNA and SNTAGT. Trimming removed 6 bases from V and 8 bases from J; junction bases left unmatched: 12. The CDR3 consists of 15 residues. Source study methods: By means of reference gene primer amplification, nucleated cell counts were estimated. Method: immunoSEQ multiplex PCR; TCRdb's copy keeps in-frame clones and lacks some. That table supplies the V and J calls and clone size; D and trimming were determined from the DNA. This sample carries around 15,000 clones, 75% of them seen once, and the ten largest clones take roughly 13%. This sample is drawn from a study of blood T cell repertoires in COVID-19. Across the study: The United States, Italy and Spain were the sources of the acute and convalescent COVID-19 samples. PBMCs, B-cell-depleted T cells, or T cells were the source of the cDNA or gDNA that made up the material.

Sequencing was performed on peripheral blood. The chain joins TRBV6-4 to TRBJ1-1, with 10 bases lining up with TRBD1. The receptor was derived from a man between 60 and 75 years old with acute or convalescent COVID-19. The DNA for the CDR3 is TGTGCCAGCAGCAAAGATCCGGGACAGGGGAGGGAAGCTTTCTTT. The encoded protein is CASSKDPGQGREAFF.